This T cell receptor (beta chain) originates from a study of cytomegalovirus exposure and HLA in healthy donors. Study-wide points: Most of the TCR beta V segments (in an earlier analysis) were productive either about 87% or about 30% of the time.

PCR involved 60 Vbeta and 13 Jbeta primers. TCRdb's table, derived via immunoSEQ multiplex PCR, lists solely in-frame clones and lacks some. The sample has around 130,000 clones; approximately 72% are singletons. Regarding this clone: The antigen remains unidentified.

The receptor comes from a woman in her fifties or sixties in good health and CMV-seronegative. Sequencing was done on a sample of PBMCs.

The CDR3 nucleotides are TGCAGCGTTCAGGCGGGAGCCCCCTCTGGGGCCAACGTCCTGACTTTC. Translating it yields CSVQAGAPSGANVLTF. The chain combines TRBV29-1 with TRBJ2-6, with 7 bases matching TRBD2. Looked up from germline, CDR1 is SQVTM and CDR2 is ANQGSEA. The V gene end was trimmed by 5 bases and the J gene end by 0 bases; junction bases not matched to a gene: 7. The CDR3 runs 16 residues.